This is a list of T cell receptor beta chains from one sample in a study of blood T cell repertoires in COVID-19. TCRdb's table, derived via immunoSEQ multiplex PCR, lists solely in-frame clones and lacks some. Of around 500,000 clones listed, around 85% are singletons. Sequencing was performed on peripheral blood. The origin of the receptors is a human donor in a cohort sampled during active COVID-19. CDR3s include the opening cysteine and the closing phenylalanine or tryptophan. Each record gives: V gene, J gene, D gene, clone size, CDR3 length, CDR3 protein, CDR3 DNA. D genes are given only for firm matches. Rows may omit the clone size; those that give it use once, few, many or a size class.

TRBV6-5	TRBJ1-2	-	once	12	CASSSPGYGYTF	TGTGCCAGCAGTTCCCCGGGCTATGGCTACACCTTC
TRBV18	TRBJ2-7	TRBD2	-	15	CASSQGTSGAYEQYF	TGTGCCAGCTCACAGGGGACTAGCGGAGCCTACGAGCAGTACTTC
TRBV7-3	TRBJ2-2	TRBD1	-	16	CASSAPGTENTGELFF	TGTGCCAGCAGCGCACCCGGGACAGAAAACACCGGGGAGCTGTTTTTT
TRBV5-1	TRBJ1-1	-	-	14	CASRPPYGNTEAFF	TGCGCCAGCAGACCCCCCTACGGGAACACTGAAGCTTTCTTT
TRBV7-3	TRBJ1-2	TRBD1	-	13	CASSTRTGRGYTF	TGTGCCAGCAGCACTAGGACAGGGCGAGGCTACACCTTC
TRBV5-4	TRBJ2-6	TRBD1	-	17	CASSARGTGAGANVLTF	TGTGCCAGCAGCGCAAGGGGGACAGGGGCTGGGGCCAACGTCCTGACTTTC
TRBV9	TRBJ1-6	-	-	15	CASSVDEGVNSPLHF	TGTGCCAGCAGCGTAGATGAGGGGGTTAATTCACCCCTCCACTTT
TRBV3-1/TRBV3-2	TRBJ1-6	-	-	15	CASRRAGNRNSPLHF	TGTGCCAGCAGAAGAGCCGGGAACCGAAATTCACCCCTCCACTTT
TRBV6-6	TRBJ2-7	TRBD1	-	13	CASTRQGTYEQYF	TGTGCCAGCACAAGACAGGGAACCTACGAGCAGTACTTC
TRBV19	TRBJ2-6	TRBD2	-	15	CASTSGLAGGPVLTF	TGTGCCAGTACCTCTGGACTAGCGGGAGGGCCGGTCCTGACTTTC
TRBV28	TRBJ2-7	TRBD2	-	18	CASSFVRSGRAARSEQYF	TGTGCCAGCAGTTTTGTCCGTAGCGGGAGGGCTGCTCGCTCCGAGCAGTACTTC
TRBV28	TRBJ1-2	TRBD1	many	13	CASSAQQGESYTF	TGTGCCAGCAGTGCCCAACAGGGGGAGAGCTACACCTTC
TRBV5-1	TRBJ2-3	-	-	14	CASSLEAYTDMQYF	TGCGCCAGCAGCTTGGAGGCATACACAGATATGCAGTATTTT
TRBV6-5	TRBJ2-7	TRBD1	-	13	CASRPGQGHEQYF	TGTGCCAGCAGGCCTGGACAGGGCCACGAGCAGTACTTC
TRBV3-1/TRBV3-2	TRBJ1-1	-	-	12	CASSLEGVGAFF	TGTGCCAGCAGCCTCGAGGGGGTAGGGGCTTTCTTT
TRBV7-2	TRBJ1-1	-	-	14	CASSSGDRVSEAFF	TGTGCCAGCAGCTCAGGGGACCGAGTCAGTGAAGCTTTCTTT
TRBV20-1	TRBJ2-7	-	-	11	CSARGAYEQYF	TGCAGTGCTAGGGGGGCGTACGAGCAGTACTTC
TRBV12-3/TRBV12-4	TRBJ1-1	TRBD1	-	11	CASSRTGEAFF	TGTGCCAGCAGTCGGACAGGGGAAGCTTTCTTT
TRBV5-1	TRBJ1-1	TRBD1	-	13	CASSLQGDTEAFF	TGCGCCAGCAGTTTACAGGGGGACACTGAAGCTTTCTTT
TRBV19	TRBJ2-7	TRBD2	-	15	CASSIRASGTYEQYF	TGTGCCAGTAGTATTCGGGCTAGCGGGACCTACGAGCAGTACTTC
TRBV12-3/TRBV12-4	TRBJ1-6	-	-	13	CASSFVTRSPLHF	TGTGCCAGCAGTTTTGTTACACGTTCACCCCTCCACTTT
TRBV19	TRBJ1-6	TRBD1	-	15	CASSVQGQDNSPLHF	TGTGCCAGTAGTGTACAGGGGCAGGATAATTCACCCCTCCACTTT
TRBV28	TRBJ2-3	-	few	12	CASSLPGNAQYF	TGTGCCAGCAGTCTCCCCGGTAATGCGCAGTATTTT
TRBV7-9	TRBJ2-3	TRBD1	-	15	CASSSTGTGADTQYF	TGTGCCAGCAGCTCAACCGGGACAGGGGCAGATACGCAGTATTTT
TRBV18	TRBJ1-3	-	-	16	CASSPPGQTSGNTIYF	TGTGCCAGCTCACCACCCGGACAGACCTCTGGAAACACCATATATTTT
TRBV6-5	TRBJ2-7	TRBD2	-	13	CATLNGGGYEQYF	TGTGCCACCCTCAACGGGGGGGGTTACGAGCAGTACTTC
TRBV4-3	TRBJ1-2	-	once	15	CASSQSHGQSYGYTF	TGCGCCAGCAGCCAATCTCACGGACAGAGCTATGGCTACACCTTC
TRBV5-1	TRBJ1-2	-	-	15	CASSPTGTTNDGYTF	TGCGCCAGCAGCCCTACCGGGACAACAAACGATGGCTACACCTTC